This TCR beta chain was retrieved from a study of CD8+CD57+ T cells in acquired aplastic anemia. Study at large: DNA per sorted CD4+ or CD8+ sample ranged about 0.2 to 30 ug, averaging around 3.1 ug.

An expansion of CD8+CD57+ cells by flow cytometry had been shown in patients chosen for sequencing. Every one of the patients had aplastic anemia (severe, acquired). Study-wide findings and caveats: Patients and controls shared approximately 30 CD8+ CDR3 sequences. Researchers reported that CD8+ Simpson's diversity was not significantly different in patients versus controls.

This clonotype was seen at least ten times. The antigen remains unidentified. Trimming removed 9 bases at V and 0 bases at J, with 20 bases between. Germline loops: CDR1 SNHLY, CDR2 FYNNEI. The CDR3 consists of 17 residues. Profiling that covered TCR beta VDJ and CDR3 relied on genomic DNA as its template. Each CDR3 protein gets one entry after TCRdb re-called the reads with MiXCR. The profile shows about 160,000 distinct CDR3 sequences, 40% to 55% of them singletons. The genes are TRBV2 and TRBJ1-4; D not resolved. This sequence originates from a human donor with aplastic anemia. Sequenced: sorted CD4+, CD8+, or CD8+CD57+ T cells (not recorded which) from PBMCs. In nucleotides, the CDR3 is TGTGCCAGTATTCGGGGTGTTGTGTCGACAACTAATGAAAAACTGTTTTTT. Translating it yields CASIRGVVSTTNEKLFF.